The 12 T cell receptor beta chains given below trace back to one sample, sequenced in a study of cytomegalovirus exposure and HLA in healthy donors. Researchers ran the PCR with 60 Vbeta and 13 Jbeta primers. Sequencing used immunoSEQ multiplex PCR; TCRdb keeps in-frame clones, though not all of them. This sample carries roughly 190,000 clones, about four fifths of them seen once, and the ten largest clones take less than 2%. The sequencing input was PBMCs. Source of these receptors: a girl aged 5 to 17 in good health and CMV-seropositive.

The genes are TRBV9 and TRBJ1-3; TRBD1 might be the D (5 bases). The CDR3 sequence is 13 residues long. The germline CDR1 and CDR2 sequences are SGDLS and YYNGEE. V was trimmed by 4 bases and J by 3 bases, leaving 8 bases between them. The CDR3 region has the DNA TGTGCCAGCAGCCTGGGGGGTGGAAACACCATATATTTT. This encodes CASSLGGGNTIYF.

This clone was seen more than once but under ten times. The CDR3 protein is CASSRGAYTGELFF. CDR3 in DNA: TGCGCCAGCAGTCGGGGAGCCTACACCGGGGAGCTGTTTTTT. V and J are TRBV4-1 and TRBJ2-2; D is possibly TRBD2 (5 bases). Germline CDR1 MGHRA, CDR2 YSYEKL. The CDR3 has 14 amino acids. The V end was cut by 6 bases, the J end by 3 bases, with 11 bases between.

The CDR3 DNA sequence: TGCGCCAGCAGCCAAGACACACAGAAAGATACGCAGTATTTT. The encoded protein is CASSQDTQKDTQYF. The chain combines TRBV4-3 with TRBJ2-3; D not resolved. V was pared by 0 bases and J by 5 bases, with 9 bases between. In germline, CDR1 is LGHNA, CDR2 YSLEER. The CDR3 length is 14 residues.

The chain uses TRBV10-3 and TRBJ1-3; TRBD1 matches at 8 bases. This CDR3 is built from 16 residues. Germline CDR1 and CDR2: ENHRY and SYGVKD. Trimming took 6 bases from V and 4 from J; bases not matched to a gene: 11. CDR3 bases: TGTGCCATCAGCCCCAGGACAGGGCTTGCCGGAAACACCATATATTTT. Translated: CAISPRTGLAGNTIYF.

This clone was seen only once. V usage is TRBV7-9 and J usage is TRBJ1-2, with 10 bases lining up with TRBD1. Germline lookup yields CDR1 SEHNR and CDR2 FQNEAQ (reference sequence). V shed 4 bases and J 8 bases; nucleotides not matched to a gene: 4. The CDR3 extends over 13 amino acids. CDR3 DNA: TGTGCCAGCAGCTCCGGACAGGGGGAGGGCTACACCTTC. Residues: CASSSGQGEGYTF.

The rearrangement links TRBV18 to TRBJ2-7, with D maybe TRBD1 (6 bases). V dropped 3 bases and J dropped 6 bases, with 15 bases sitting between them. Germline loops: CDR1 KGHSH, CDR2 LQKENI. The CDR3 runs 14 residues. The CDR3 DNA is TGTGCCAGCTCACCCCAGGGGATACTGGCCGAGCAGTACTTC. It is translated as CASSPQGILAEQYF.

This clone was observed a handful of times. The CDR3 DNA sequence: TGTGCCACTCACAGGGGGCGGGGGAACACTGAAGCTTTCTTT. It translates to CATHRGRGNTEAFF. This chain uses TRBV6-5 with TRBJ1-1, with 9 bases identical to TRBD1. V lost 10 bases, J lost 1 base, and 7 bases stayed unmatched. The CDR3 length is 14 residues. Germline values: CDR1 MNHEY, CDR2 SVGAGI.

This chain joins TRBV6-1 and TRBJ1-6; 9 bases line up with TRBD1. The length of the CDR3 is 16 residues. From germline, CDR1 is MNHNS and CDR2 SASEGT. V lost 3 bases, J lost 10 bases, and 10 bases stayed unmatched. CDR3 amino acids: CASSDLVRTGASPLHF. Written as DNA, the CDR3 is TGTGCCAGCAGTGACCTGGTCCGGACAGGGGCCTCACCCCTCCACTTT.

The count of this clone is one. The CDR3 sequence: CASSPSTGEQYF. As DNA, the CDR3 is TGTGCCAGCTCACCGAGCACAGGGGAGCAGTACTTC. J is TRBJ2-7 and V is TRBV18, with D perhaps TRBD1 (6 bases). Germline V CDR1 and CDR2: KGHSH, LQKENI. This CDR3 has 12 residues. Trimming stripped 3 bases from V and 7 bases from J, with 10 bases between. The entire variable domain, with the rest obtained from reference TRBV18 and TRBJ2-7, is as follows: NAGVMQNPRHLVRRRGQEARLRCSPMKGHSHVYWYRQLPEEGLKFMVYLQKENIIDESGMPKERFSAEFPKEGPSILRIQQVVRGDSAAYFCASSPSTGEQYFGPGTRLTVT.

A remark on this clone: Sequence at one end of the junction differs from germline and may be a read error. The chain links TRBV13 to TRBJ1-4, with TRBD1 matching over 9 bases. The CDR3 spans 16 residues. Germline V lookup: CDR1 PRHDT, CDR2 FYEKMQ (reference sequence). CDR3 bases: TGTGCCAGCAGCCCGTGGGACAGGGCAACGAATGAAAAACTGTTTTTT. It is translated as CASSPWDRATNEKLFF.

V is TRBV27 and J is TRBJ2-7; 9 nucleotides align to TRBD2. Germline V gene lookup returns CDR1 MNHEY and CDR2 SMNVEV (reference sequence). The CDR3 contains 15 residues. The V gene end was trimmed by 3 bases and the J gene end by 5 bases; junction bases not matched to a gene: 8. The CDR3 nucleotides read TGTGCCAGCAGTTTTTTGGCGGGGGGGCCCCACGAGCAGTACTTC. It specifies CASSFLAGGPHEQYF.

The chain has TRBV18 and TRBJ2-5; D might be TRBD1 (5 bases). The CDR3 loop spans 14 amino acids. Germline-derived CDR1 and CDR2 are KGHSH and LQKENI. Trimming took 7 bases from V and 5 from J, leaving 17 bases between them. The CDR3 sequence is CASCPAGSRETQYF. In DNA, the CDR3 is TGTGCCAGCTGCCCGGCAGGGTCACGGGAGACCCAGTACTTC.